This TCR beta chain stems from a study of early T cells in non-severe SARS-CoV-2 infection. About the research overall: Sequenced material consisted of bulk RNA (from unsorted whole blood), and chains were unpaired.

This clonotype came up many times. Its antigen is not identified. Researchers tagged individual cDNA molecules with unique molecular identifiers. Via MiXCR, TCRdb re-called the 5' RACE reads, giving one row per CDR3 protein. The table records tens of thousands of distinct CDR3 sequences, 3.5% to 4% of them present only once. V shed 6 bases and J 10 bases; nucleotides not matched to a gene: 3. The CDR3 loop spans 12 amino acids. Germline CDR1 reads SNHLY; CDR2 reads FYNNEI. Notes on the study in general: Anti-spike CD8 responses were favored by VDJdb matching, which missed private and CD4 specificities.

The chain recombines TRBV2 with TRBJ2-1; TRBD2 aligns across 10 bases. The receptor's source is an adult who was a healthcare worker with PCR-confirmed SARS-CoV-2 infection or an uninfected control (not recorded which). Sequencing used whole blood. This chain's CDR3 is CASSGLAEEQFF. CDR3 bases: TGTGCCAGCAGCGGACTAGCGGAAGAGCAGTTCTTC.